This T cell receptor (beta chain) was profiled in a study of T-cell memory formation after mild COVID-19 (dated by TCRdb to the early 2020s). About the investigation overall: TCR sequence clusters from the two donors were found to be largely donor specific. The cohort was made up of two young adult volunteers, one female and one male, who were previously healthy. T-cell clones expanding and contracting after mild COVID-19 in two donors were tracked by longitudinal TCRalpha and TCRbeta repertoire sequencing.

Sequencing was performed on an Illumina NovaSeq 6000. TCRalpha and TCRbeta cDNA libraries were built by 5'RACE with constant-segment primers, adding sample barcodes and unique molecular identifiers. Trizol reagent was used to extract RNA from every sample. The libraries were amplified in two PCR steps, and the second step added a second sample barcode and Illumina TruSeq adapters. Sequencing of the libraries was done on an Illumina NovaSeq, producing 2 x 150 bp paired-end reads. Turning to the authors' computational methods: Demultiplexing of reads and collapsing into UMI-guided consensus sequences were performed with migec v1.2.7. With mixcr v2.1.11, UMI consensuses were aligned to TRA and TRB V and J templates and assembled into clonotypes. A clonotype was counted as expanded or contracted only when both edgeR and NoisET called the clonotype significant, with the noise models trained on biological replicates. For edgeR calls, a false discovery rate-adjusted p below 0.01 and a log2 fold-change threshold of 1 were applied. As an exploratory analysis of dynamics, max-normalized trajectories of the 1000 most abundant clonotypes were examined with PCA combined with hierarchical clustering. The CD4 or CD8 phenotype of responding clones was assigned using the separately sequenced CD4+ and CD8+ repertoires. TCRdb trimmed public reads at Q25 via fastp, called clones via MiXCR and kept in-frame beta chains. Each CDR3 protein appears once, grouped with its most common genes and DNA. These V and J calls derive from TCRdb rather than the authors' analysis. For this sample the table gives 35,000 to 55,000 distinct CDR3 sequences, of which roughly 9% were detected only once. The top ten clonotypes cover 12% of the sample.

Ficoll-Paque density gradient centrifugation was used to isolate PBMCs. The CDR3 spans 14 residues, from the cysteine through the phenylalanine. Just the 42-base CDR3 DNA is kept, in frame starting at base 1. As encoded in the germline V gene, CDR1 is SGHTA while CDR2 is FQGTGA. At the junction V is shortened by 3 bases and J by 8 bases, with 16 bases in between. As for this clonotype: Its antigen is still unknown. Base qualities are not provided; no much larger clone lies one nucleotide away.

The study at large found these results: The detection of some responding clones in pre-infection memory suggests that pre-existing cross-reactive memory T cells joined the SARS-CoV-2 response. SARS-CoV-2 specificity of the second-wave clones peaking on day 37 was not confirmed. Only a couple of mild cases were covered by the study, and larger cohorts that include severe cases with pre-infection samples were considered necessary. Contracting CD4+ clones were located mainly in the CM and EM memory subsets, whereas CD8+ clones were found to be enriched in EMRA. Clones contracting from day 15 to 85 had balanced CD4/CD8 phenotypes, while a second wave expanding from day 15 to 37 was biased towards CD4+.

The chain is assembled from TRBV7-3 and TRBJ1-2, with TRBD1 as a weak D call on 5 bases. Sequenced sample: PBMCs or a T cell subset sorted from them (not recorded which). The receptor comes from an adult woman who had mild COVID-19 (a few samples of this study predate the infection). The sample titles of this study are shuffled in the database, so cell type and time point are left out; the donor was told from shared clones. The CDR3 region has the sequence CASSFGPGTEGYTF. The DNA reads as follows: TGTGCCAGCAGCTTTGGTCCTGGGACGGAGGGCTACACCTTC.